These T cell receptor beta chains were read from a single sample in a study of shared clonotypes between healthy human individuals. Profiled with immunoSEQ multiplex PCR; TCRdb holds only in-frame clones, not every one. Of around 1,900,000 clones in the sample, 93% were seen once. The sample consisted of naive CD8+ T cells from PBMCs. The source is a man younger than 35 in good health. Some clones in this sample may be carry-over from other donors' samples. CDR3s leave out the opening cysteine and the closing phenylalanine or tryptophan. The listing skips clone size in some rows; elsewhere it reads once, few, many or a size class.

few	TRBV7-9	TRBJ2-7	ASSHDRAYEQY
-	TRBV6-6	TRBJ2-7	ASSYSDSSYEQY
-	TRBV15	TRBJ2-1	ATSREGDGSGNEQF
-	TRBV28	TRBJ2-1	ASSTNNEQF
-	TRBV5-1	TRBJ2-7	ASRLASSYEQY
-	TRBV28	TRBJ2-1	ASSLLVLKTSDEQF
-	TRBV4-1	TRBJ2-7	ASSPAGGGGTYEQY
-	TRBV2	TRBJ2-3	ASSRVGQGLTDTQY
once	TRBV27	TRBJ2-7	ASSWAREVDEQY
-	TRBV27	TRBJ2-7	ASSFERNYEQY
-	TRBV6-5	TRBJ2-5	ASSGDKVLETQY
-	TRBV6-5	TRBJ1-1	ATTRRGEAF
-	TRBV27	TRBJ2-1	ASSLAGGPHEQF
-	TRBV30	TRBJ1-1	AWGWGAGGMNTEAF
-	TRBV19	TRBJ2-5	ASTTNRASPRRETQY
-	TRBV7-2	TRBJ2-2	ASSLAQGTSRWAGELF
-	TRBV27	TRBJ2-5	ASSLIGQPQETQY
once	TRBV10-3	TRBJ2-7	ATQTRDRTYEQY
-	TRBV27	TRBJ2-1	ASSLRDSRYEQF
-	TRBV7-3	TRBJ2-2	ASSLRTSGTGELF
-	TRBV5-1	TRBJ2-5	ASSLGRGVETQY
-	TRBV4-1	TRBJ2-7	ASSQDSPYEQY
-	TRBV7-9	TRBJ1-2	ASSLATRTYGYT